The T cell receptor (beta chain) under discussion was sequenced for a study of blood T cell repertoires in COVID-19. As for the study in general: Spain, Italy and the United States supplied samples that represented acute and convalescent COVID-19. The cDNA or gDNA used as material had been derived from T cells, B-cell-depleted T cells, or PBMCs.

In germline, CDR1 is KGHSH, CDR2 LQKENI. This CDR3 contains 20 residues. Trimming removed 0 bases from V and 2 bases from J; junction bases left unmatched: 17. This clone was found many times. Original methodology: Cell counts per sample came from amplifying reference gene primers. Measured with immunoSEQ multiplex PCR; TCRdb has only the in-frame clones, and not every one. Clone size and the V and J calls come from that table; the DNA yielded D and trimming. The sample comprises 88,000 or so clones, 79% of which are singletons, and approximately 25% rests with the top ten. Specimen: peripheral blood. The rearrangement links TRBV18 to TRBJ2-3; TRBD1 aligns across 7 bases. This clonotype was sampled from a human donor in a cohort sampled during active COVID-19. DNA of the CDR3: TGTGCCAGCTCACCACCGGGATACGGGACAGAAACACAATTCACAGATACGCAGTATTTT. Translating it yields CASSPPGYGTETQFTDTQYF.